Listed below are T cell receptor beta chains from one sample, sequenced in a study of cytomegalovirus exposure and HLA in healthy donors. Sequencing was performed with immunoSEQ multiplex PCR; in TCRdb, only in-frame clones are kept and a portion is missing. The table lists around 100,000 clones. Specimen: PBMCs. All receptors come from a man aged 35-49 years in good health and CMV-seropositive. The CDR3 runs from the conserved cysteine through the conserved F or W. D genes are given only for firm matches.

CASSGQAGHTNEQFF TGTGCCAGCAGTGGTCAAGCGGGGCATACGAATGAGCAGTTCTTC TRBV7-3 15 TRBD2 TRBJ2-1
CSATRPGTEAFF TGCAGCGCAACGCGGCCGGGCACTGAAGCTTTCTTT TRBV29-1 12 - TRBJ1-1
CASSLGGPQHF TGTGCCAGCTCACTAGGGGGGCCCCAGCATTTT TRBV18 11 - TRBJ1-5
CASSLGDSVRAQTYEQYF TGTGCCAGCAGCTTAGGCGACTCGGTAAGAGCGCAGACCTACGAGCAGTACTTC TRBV7-8 18 - TRBJ2-7
CASSIGRAGNYGYTF TGTGCCAGTAGTATAGGACGCGCCGGGAACTATGGCTACACCTTC TRBV19 15 - TRBJ1-2
CASSPILGNPGQLFF TGTGCCAGCAGCCCCATTTTGGGGAATCCGGGACAGTTGTTCTTC TRBV6-5 15 TRBD1 TRBJ2-1
CASSLTRNEQFF TGTGCCAGCAGCCTGACACGGAATGAGCAGTTCTTC TRBV7-9 12 - TRBJ2-1
CASSQDPAGVFYNEQFF TGCGCCAGCAGCCAAGATCCAGCGGGAGTATTTTACAATGAGCAGTTCTTC TRBV4-1 17 TRBD2 TRBJ2-1
CASSLWATTGELFF TGCGCCAGCAGCCTATGGGCTACTACCGGGGAGCTGTTTTTT TRBV5-1 14 - TRBJ2-2
CASSPSTATSRGTGELFF TGTGCCAGCTCACCCTCGACAGCAACCTCGCGAGGCACCGGGGAGCTGTTTTTT TRBV18 18 - TRBJ2-2
CASTQDRWSYEQYF TGTGCCAGCACCCAGGACAGGTGGTCCTACGAGCAGTACTTC TRBV7-2 14 TRBD1 TRBJ2-7
CASSYRGGSTDTQYF TGTGCCAGCAGTTACCGTGGAGGGAGCACAGATACGCAGTATTTT TRBV28 15 - TRBJ2-3
CASSLGQGASNEQFF TGCGCCAGCAGCTTAGGACAGGGGGCGAGCAATGAGCAGTTCTTC TRBV5-1 15 TRBD1 TRBJ2-1
CASTDRNTEAFF TGTGCCAGCACAGACAGGAACACTGAAGCTTTCTTT TRBV19 12 - TRBJ1-1
CASSRAGGTNEQFF TGTGCCAGTAGCAGGGCGGGAGGAACCAATGAGCAGTTCTTC TRBV19 14 TRBD2 TRBJ2-1
CAISVAGGANVLTF TGTGCCATCAGTGTCGCAGGAGGGGCCAACGTCCTGACTTTC TRBV10-3 14 - TRBJ2-6
CASSIPPAGASTDTQYF TGTGCCAGTAGTATACCCCCCGCCGGAGCCTCCACAGATACGCAGTATTTT TRBV19 17 - TRBJ2-3
CAIKRGLGVYGYTF TGTGCCATAAAAAGGGGGCTCGGGGTCTATGGCTACACCTTC TRBV28 14 TRBD1 TRBJ1-2
CASSLRAGSYNEQFF TGTGCCAGCAGCTTACGGGCGGGATCCTACAATGAGCAGTTCTTC TRBV7-9 15 - TRBJ2-1
CASGTSAYNEQFF TGTGCCAGCGGGACTAGCGCTTACAATGAGCAGTTCTTC TRBV7-3 13 TRBD2 TRBJ2-1
CASSPGVGNQPQHF TGTGCCAGCAGTCCCGGGGTCGGCAATCAGCCCCAGCATTTT TRBV6-6 14 - TRBJ1-5
CSGGGASGRFGETQYF TGCAGCGGGGGAGGAGCTAGCGGGAGATTCGGAGAGACCCAGTACTTC TRBV29-1 16 TRBD2 TRBJ2-5
CASSPGTGGDTQYF TGTGCCAGCAGTCCCGGGACAGGGGGAGATACGCAGTATTTT TRBV27 14 TRBD1 TRBJ2-3
CASSLGGSARPEAFF TGTGCCAGCAGTTTAGGAGGGTCGGCGAGACCTGAAGCTTTCTTT TRBV28 15 - TRBJ1-1
CASMKGDMNTEAFF TGTGCCAGCATGAAGGGAGACATGAACACTGAAGCTTTCTTT TRBV27 14 - TRBJ1-1
CASSSVRNEQFF TGTGCCAGCAGCTCTGTACGGAATGAGCAGTTCTTC TRBV9 12 - TRBJ2-1
CASKPTGASDTQYF TGTGCCAGCAAACCGACAGGGGCATCGGATACGCAGTATTTT TRBV6-6 14 TRBD1 TRBJ2-3
CASSLELSNNEQFF TGTGCCAGCAGCCTGGAACTGTCGAACAATGAGCAGTTCTTC TRBV5-4 14 - TRBJ2-1
CAINSNSGNTIYF TGTGCCATCAACTCGAACTCTGGAAACACCATATATTTT TRBV10-3 13 - TRBJ1-3
CASSIERMAGQGYNEQFF TGTGCCAGTAGTATAGAAAGGATGGCGGGACAGGGTTACAATGAGCAGTTCTTC TRBV19 18 TRBD1 TRBJ2-1
CASRPLGGRSTEAFF TGTGCCAGCAGGCCCTTAGGGGGCCGGAGCACTGAAGCTTTCTTT TRBV6-5 15 TRBD1 TRBJ1-1
CASSKEVTYEQYF TGTGCCAGTAGTAAGGAGGTGACCTACGAGCAGTACTTC TRBV19 13 - TRBJ2-7
CASSFLGYEQYF TGTGCCAGCAGTTTTTTGGGCTACGAGCAGTACTTC TRBV28 12 - TRBJ2-7
CASSERNGMRRYNEQFF TGTGCCAGCAGCGAACGGAACGGGATGCGGCGGTACAATGAGCAGTTCTTC TRBV7-9 17 - TRBJ2-1
CASSTRRDYNEQFF TGTGCCAGCAGTACTCGCAGGGATTACAATGAGCAGTTCTTC TRBV28 14 - TRBJ2-1
CASSQAGQGLYEQYF TGCGCCAGCAGCCAAGCTGGACAGGGGCTTTACGAGCAGTACTTC TRBV5-1 15 TRBD1 TRBJ2-7
CASSLGLGGAQETQYF TGTGCCAGCAGCTTGGGACTGGGGGGGGCCCAAGAGACCCAGTACTTC TRBV7-9 16 - TRBJ2-5
CASSKETSSYEQYF TGCGCCAGCAGCAAGGAGACTAGCTCCTACGAGCAGTACTTC TRBV5-1 14 - TRBJ2-7
CASSVGEYGDEIAKNIQYF TGTGCCAGCAGCGTAGGGGAGTATGGGGATGAAATAGCCAAAAACATTCAGTACTTC TRBV9 19 - TRBJ2-4
CASSFPGGEAFF TGTGCCAGCAGCTTTCCTGGGGGGGAAGCTTTCTTT TRBV2 12 - TRBJ1-1
CASSSIANTGELFF TGTGCCAGCAGCAGTATTGCGAACACCGGGGAGCTGTTTTTT TRBV27 14 - TRBJ2-2
CASSIELAGGYEQFF TGTGCCAGTAGTATAGAACTAGCGGGAGGTTATGAGCAGTTCTTC TRBV19 15 TRBD2 TRBJ2-1